Shown below are 8 T cell receptor beta chains from a single sample sequenced in a study of regulatory T cells in long-lasting Graves disease. For TCR beta, libraries came from iRepertoire HTBI primers and Arm-PCR of CDR3 regions. TCRdb called the multiplex PCR reads again in MiXCR, with one record for every CDR3 protein. This table holds some 220,000 distinct CDR3 sequences, roughly a fifth found once. Time point given: newly diagnosed GD, antithyroid drugs for less than 3 months. Construction of the TCR library relied on RNA isolated from PBMCs. This sample was also put to use in a study of T cells in Graves' hyperthyroidism and ophthalmopathy.

Material: peripheral blood mononuclear cells (PBMCs), obtained at new diagnosis, from a patient treated with antithyroid drugs. The receptors here all came from a woman aged 25 to 39 with Graves disease.

This clonotype was picked up many times. V and J are TRBV7-9 and TRBJ2-2; 13 bases align to TRBD2. With V trimmed by 3 bases and J by 4 bases, 14 bases remained unmatched. CDR1 is SEHNR and CDR2 is FQNEAQ in the germline V gene (reference sequence). The CDR3 contains 20 residues. CDR3 nucleotides: TGTGCCAGCAGCTTCATCCCCGGGACTAGCGGGAAAGGGGTCACCGGGGAGCTGTTTTTT. Translating gives CASSFIPGTSGKGVTGELFF. The full variable domain, rest sourced from reference TRBV7-9 and TRBJ2-2, is DTGVSQNPRHKITKRGQNVTFRCDPISEHNRLYWYRQTLGQGPEFLTYFQNEAQLEKSRLLSDRFSAERPKGSFSTLEIQRTEQGDSAMYLCASSFIPGTSGKGVTGELFFGEGSRLTVL.

This CDR3 is CASSEEQGKNIQYF. The CDR3 DNA reads as TGTGCCAGCAGTGAAGAACAGGGCAAAAACATTCAGTACTTC. J is TRBJ2-4 and V is TRBV6-1, with D perhaps TRBD1 (6 bases). The length of the CDR3 is 14 residues. V was cut by 1 base and J by 3 bases, with 7 bases left in between. Germline V gives CDR1 MNHNS, CDR2 SASEGT.

This clonotype was observed many times. The rearrangement joins TRBV3-1 to TRBJ1-1, with D unresolved. Per germline, CDR1 LGHDT and CDR2 YNNKEL (reference sequence). With 4 bases removed from V and 11 bases from J, the gap between germline ends came to 20 bases. The CDR3 runs 14 residues. Here the CDR3 reads CASSREGVGRTAFF. The DNA for the CDR3 is TGTGCCAGCAGCCGAGAGGGCGTAGGTCGTACGGCTTTCTTT.

This clonotype was seen many times. CDR3 sequence reads: CASSVASVVNTEAFF. CDR3 bases: TGTGCCAGCAGCGTAGCGTCCGTTGTAAACACTGAAGCTTTCTTT. The chain is built from TRBV9 and TRBJ1-1; D unresolved. V was trimmed by 0 bases and J by 2 bases, leaving 11 bases between them. Germline CDR1 and CDR2: SGDLS and YYNGEE. The CDR3 length is 15 residues.

Ten or more counts support this clonotype. The V call is TRBV7-9, the J call TRBJ1-6; D perhaps matches TRBD1 (5 bases). The CDR3 contains 14 residues. Germline values: CDR1 SEHNR, CDR2 FQNEAQ (reference sequence). V dropped 6 bases and J dropped 5 bases, with 11 bases sitting between them. The CDR3 reads CASRLEGNNSPLHF. CDR3 in DNA: TGTGCCAGCAGACTAGAGGGGAATAATTCACCCCTCCACTTT. Filled out from reference TRBV7-9 and TRBJ1-6, the complete variable domain reads DTGVSQNPRHKITKRGQNVTFRCDPISEHNRLYWYRQTLGQGPEFLTYFQNEAQLEKSRLLSDRFSAERPKGSFSTLEIQRTEQGDSAMYLCASRLEGNNSPLHFGNGTRLTVT.

The chain recombines TRBV5-1 with TRBJ1-5, with D maybe TRBD1 (6 bases). This CDR3 has 14 amino acids. Germline V gives CDR1 SGHRS, CDR2 YFSETQ. V was pared by 2 bases and J by 6 bases, with 12 bases between. In nucleotides, the CDR3 is TGCGCCAGCAGCTTTACCGGGGGCGGTCAGCCCCAGCATTTT. It translates to CASSFTGGGQPQHF.

The table lists this clonotype with a few counts. The chain couples TRBV7-2 to TRBJ1-3, with TRBD1 as a possible D gene (6 bases). The CDR3 spans 14 residues. Germline values: CDR1 SGHTA, CDR2 FQGNSA. The V and J ends lost 5 bases and 3 bases respectively, with 11 bases between them. The CDR3 region is CASSRRGIGNTIYF. In DNA form, the CDR3 reads TGTGCCAGCAGCCGCAGGGGTATTGGAAACACCATATATTTT.

This clonotype was seen a few times. The chain has TRBV11-3 and TRBJ2-1; 15 positions match TRBD2. The germline CDR1 and CDR2 sequences are SGHNT and YENEEA. This CDR3 is 18 amino acids long. The V gene end was trimmed by 4 bases and the J gene end by 4 bases; junction bases not matched to a gene: 8. The CDR3 region has the DNA TGTGCCAGCAGCTCGCCGGGACTAGCGGGGGGAGGGTACAATGAGCAGTTCTTC. Translation gives CASSSPGLAGGGYNEQFF.